The sequence of this T cell receptor (beta chain) was determined in a study of cytotoxic CD8 clonotypes in ibrutinib-treated CLL. Findings of the study overall: Shared public clonotypes were rare, and on treatment they either got smaller or stayed the same. Higher clonality was seen at ibrutinib response and a return toward baseline at progression.

Germline V CDR1 and CDR2: LNHDA, SQIVND (reference sequence). This CDR3 contains 14 residues. V lost 4 bases, J lost 5 bases, and 2 bases stayed unmatched. A word on this clone: No antigen is known for it. Other DNA sequences from this sample encode an identical CDR3 as well.

TCRdb's copy holds only in-frame clones and misses some; the assay was immunoSEQ multiplex PCR. This table holds roughly 150,000 clones, under 90% found once. This clonotype was sampled from a human donor with chronic lymphocytic leukemia. The sequences come from PBMCs, collected after 24 months of ibrutinib treatment. V usage is TRBV19 and J usage is TRBJ1-5, with TRBD1 identical over 10 bases. In DNA form, the CDR3 reads TGTGCCAGTAGTAGGGGGACAGGGGATCAGCCCCAGCATTTT. Protein: CASSRGTGDQPQHF.